This TCR beta chain was recovered during a study of patients and donors after allogeneic stem cell transplantation. Each CDR3 protein is one row after TCRdb ran MiXCR on the RT-PCR reads. The table has about 160,000 distinct CDR3 sequences, roughly 35% seen once. The CDR3 covers 14 residues. V lost 2 bases, J lost 4 bases, and 11 bases lay in between. The material sequenced was blood, either unsorted or a sorted T cell fraction (not recorded which). The rearrangement joins TRBV12-3 or TRBV12-4 to TRBJ1-2; D is ambiguous. This TCR derives from a human donor who was either an allogeneic HSCT recipient or a stem cell or donor lymphocyte infusion donor (not recorded which). It is not recorded whose cells these are; they may come from a transplant donor. CDR3 sequence (DNA): TGTGCCAGCAGTTTACAGAATTACCTCTATGGCTACACCTTC. Translated, it gives CASSLQNYLYGYTF.